The 11 T cell receptor beta chains given below trace back to one sample, sequenced in a study of CD8+ T cells in alopecia areata. Following RNA extraction, reverse transcription yielded cDNA that acted as the sequencing template. Profiling relied on immunoSEQ multiplex PCR, and the TCRdb table lists in-frame clones only, not all of them. This table has some 220,000 clones, less than 75% appearing once. Treatment specified: oral pan-JAK inhibitor, 5-10 mg twice daily. The sequenced sample was CD4+ T cells sorted from blood, obtained at week 4, from a patient treated with tofacitinib. These receptors all stem from a human donor with alopecia areata.

V usage is TRBV9 and J usage is TRBJ1-2; D call uncertain. The germline V and J ends were trimmed by 0 bases and 8 bases, with 17 bases remaining between them. Germline assignment: CDR1 SGDLS and CDR2 YYNGEE. The CDR3 is 15 residues long. The chain's CDR3 is CASSVDAAAAGGYTF. The CDR3 DNA reads as TGTGCCAGCAGCGTAGACGCGGCCGCGGCGGGGGGCTACACCTTC.

For the CDR3, the DNA is TGCGCCAGCAGCAGTCAGGTTGGACTGGGCACAGATACGCAGTATTTT. This sequence encodes CASSSQVGLGTDTQYF. The rearrangement links TRBV5-1 to TRBJ2-3; D possibly corresponds to TRBD2 (5 bases). Trimming removed 4 bases at V and 1 base at J, with 16 bases between. CDR3 length: 16 amino acids. CDR1 and CDR2 from the germline V gene are SGHRS and YFSETQ.

The chain links TRBV2 to TRBJ2-7; D is possibly TRBD1 (7 bases). Germline values: CDR1 SNHLY, CDR2 FYNNEI. This CDR3 spans 12 amino acids. Trimming shortened V by 10 bases and J by 2 bases, and 12 bases separated the two germline ends. The CDR3 protein is CATGGQTYEQYF. The CDR3 DNA reads TGTGCCACCGGGGGACAGACCTACGAGCAGTACTTC.

V and J are TRBV25-1 and TRBJ2-5; the D call may be TRBD1 or TRBD2 (5 bases each). The germline V and J ends were trimmed by 3 bases and 4 bases, with 12 bases remaining between them. Germline V CDR1 and CDR2: MGHDK, SYGVNS. The length of the CDR3 is 14 residues. CDR3 coding DNA: TGTGCCAGCAGTGAGCCGGGACGGTTAGAGACCCAGTACTTC. Protein product: CASSEPGRLETQYF.

The chain employs TRBV29-1 and TRBJ2-5; D perhaps matches TRBD1 (6 bases). V was trimmed by 7 bases and J by 3 bases, leaving 9 bases between them. The germline V gene encodes CDR1 SQVTM and CDR2 ANQGSEA. This CDR3 has 11 amino acids. CDR3 in amino acids: CSAAGEETQYF. As DNA, the CDR3 is TGCAGCGCAGCAGGGGAAGAGACCCAGTACTTC.

The rearrangement links TRBV9 to TRBJ2-1; D unresolved. The CDR3 is 13 residues long. Trimming shortened V by 4 bases and J by 5 bases, and 10 bases separated the two germline ends. Germline V gene data show CDR1 as SGDLS and CDR2 as YYNGEE. The CDR3 reads CASSTLPDNEQFF. As DNA, the CDR3 is TGTGCCAGCAGCACCTTGCCCGACAATGAGCAGTTCTTC.

The chain is built from TRBV4-1 and TRBJ1-6; 7 bases align to TRBD1. This CDR3 is 15 amino acids long. V gave up 0 bases and J gave up 10 bases; unmatched junction bases: 6. CDR1 and CDR2 from the germline V gene are MGHRA and YSYEKL. CDR3 loop: CASSQDRDRQSPLHF. The CDR3 DNA is TGCGCCAGCAGCCAAGATCGGGACAGACAATCACCCCTCCACTTT.

The CDR3, as DNA: TGTGCCTGGAGGGCTAGCGGCTACGAGCAGTACTTC. It specifies CAWRASGYEQYF. The chain employs TRBV30 and TRBJ2-7, with TRBD2 identical over 7 bases. Germline V gene lookup returns CDR1 GTSNPN and CDR2 SVGIG (reference sequence). V trimming: 3 bases; J trimming: 3 bases; junction bases outside the gene matches: 2. CDR3 length: 12 residues.

The CDR3 DNA sequence: TGTGCCAGCAGCTTAGACGGGGGCAGGCAGCCCCAGCATTTT. Translating it yields CASSLDGGRQPQHF. J is TRBJ1-5 and V is TRBV7-2, with TRBD1 as a possible D gene (6 bases). V was pared by 1 base and J by 7 bases, with 11 bases between. This CDR3 contains 14 residues. Germline V gene sequence: CDR1 SGHTA, CDR2 FQGNSA.

This clone occurred a few times. This chain connects TRBV27 to TRBJ1-2, with TRBD1 matching 10 bases. The CDR3 covers 13 residues. CDR1 and CDR2 (germline): MNHEY, SMNVEV (reference sequence). V gave up 6 bases and J gave up 8 bases; unmatched junction bases: 6. CDR3 DNA sequence: TGTGCCAGCAGGCGACAGGGGGCCAGAGGCTACACCTTC. Translation gives CASRRQGARGYTF.

CDR3 nucleotide sequence: TGTGCCTGGAGTATAACAGGGTTTGGGGATGGCTACACCTTC. Protein: CAWSITGFGDGYTF. The chain uses TRBV30 and TRBJ1-2, with a weak D call TRBD1 (6 bases). The V and J ends lost 2 bases and 6 bases respectively, with 16 bases between them. This CDR3 is 14 amino acids long. Germline CDR1 is GTSNPN and CDR2 is SVGIG (reference sequence).